The source of this T cell receptor (beta chain) is a study of blood T cells in healthy people across ages (dated by TCRdb to between 2014 and 2017). A note on the overall study: In model experiments, roughly one uniquely barcoded TCR beta cDNA molecule per two T cells was captured by template switching. Age-related changes in TCR beta repertoire diversity were measured in the study by deep sequencing normalized with unique cDNA molecular identifiers. Donors were grouped into four age groups: young (average 16 years), middle-aged (less than 40), aged (over 55) and long-lived (about 90). Donors of different ages were randomly distributed across sequencing lanes to avoid experimental bias. For two donors (one aged 18 to 29 and one aged 80 or older), the study analyzed two additional independent replicas of 1 million unique cDNA reads from the same blood draw.

This clonotype has more than one count but fewer than ten. Its specific antigen is unknown. No much larger clone exists at a distance of one base, and base qualities are not known. The library was generated by 5' RACE. Reads for this sample came from an Illumina HiSeq 2500. A second roughly 6 to 12 cycle PCR used a sample-barcoded 5' primer and a J-beta primer mix. A unique molecular identifier was introduced onto each TCR beta cDNA molecule by a template-switch 5' adaptor carrying 12 random nucleotides. Each sample yielded at least 3 million CDR3-containing paired-end reads. All of the RNA was converted into first-strand cDNA using the Mint cDNA synthesis kit, with a TRBC-specific oligonucleotide serving as the primer. Following uracil-DNA glycosylase treatment, all cDNA underwent a first 18-cycle PCR with the universal primers M1SS and BC2_uni_R. As for the authors' bioinformatics: Each sample was normalized by randomly selecting 1 million high-quality reads, each carrying a distinct molecular identifier. Reads sharing molecular identifiers were discarded rather than binned into consensus sequences. MiTCR, run with a Q25 quality threshold and the strictest error-elimination algorithm, handled CDR3 identification, clonotype clustering and error correction. A nonparametric unseen species model with Euler transformation was used to estimate lower-bound total TCR beta diversity. Through fastp at Q25 and MiXCR, TCRdb rebuilt clones from the public reads, retaining in-frame beta chains. Every entry covers one CDR3 protein and lists the most common genes and DNA from its rows. The V and J calls, along with clone size, are taken from TCRdb and not from the paper's own processing. In this sample the table shows 1.4 million or so distinct CDR3 sequences, approximately 43% of which occur a single time. The ten top clones hold about 4.1% of the sample.

CDR1 and CDR2 (SGHVS, FQNEAQ) derive from the germline V gene. The trim is 3 bases for V and 0 bases for J, with a gap of 12 bases between the germline ends. The CDR3 has 16 amino acids, counting the end cysteine and phenylalanine. The sequence is cut down to CDR3 DNA, 48 bases in frame from base 1. Results the study describes overall, beyond this receptor: Observed TCR beta diversity per million T cells fell roughly linearly with age, and a significant reduction was already apparent by age around 44. Conclusive comparison of naive and antigen-experienced compartments was prevented by the profiling of bulk unsorted PBMCs. Total diversity estimates from one million sequenced T cells were considered lower bounds and underestimates. Because the CMV infection status of the donors was unknown, age-related changes in expanded clonotypes may potentially have been confounded. A strong correlation was found between observed TCR beta diversity and the percentage of naive T cells measured by flow cytometry. Compared with the aged group, the long-lived group had more naive CD4+ T cells, fewer expanded clones and increased TCR diversity, a pattern suggesting age selection.

The donors were some 36 Caucasian individuals from Russia, aged roughly 6 to 100 years, who were systemically healthy. Ten milliliters of peripheral blood were drawn from each donor into EDTA-treated Vacutainer tubes. Ficoll-Paque density-gradient centrifugation was used to isolate PBMCs, with at least 6.5 million obtained per sample. Total RNA was extracted from PBMCs with Trizol reagent, with at least 5 micrograms obtained per sample. Naive CD45RAhigh/CD27high T cell percentages were measured by flow cytometry on a PBMC aliquot from every donor. This TCR was recovered from a woman younger than 35 in good health. The V gene is TRBV7-8 and the J gene is TRBJ2-4; the D gene is not confidently resolved. The source material was blood. The encoded CDR3 is CASSFGPALAKNIQYF. In nucleotides, the sequence is TGTGCCAGCAGCTTCGGGCCCGCACTAGCCAAAAACATTCAGTACTTC.